The 10 T cell receptor beta chains below all came from one sample that was sequenced in a study of blood T cell repertoires in COVID-19. The assay was immunoSEQ multiplex PCR, and TCRdb's table has in-frame clones only and misses some. There are 160,000 or so clones in the sample; approximately 85% occur only once, and around 5% lies in the top ten. The source material was peripheral blood. The receptors derive from a woman aged 50 to 60 with COVID-19, enrolled during active disease.

This chain uses TRBV19 with TRBJ1-2; TRBD1 matches 10 bases. The ends lost 5 bases at V and 5 bases at J; junction bases unmatched: 5. This CDR3 contains 14 residues. The germline CDR1 and CDR2 sequences are LNHDA and SQIVND (reference sequence). In DNA form, the CDR3 reads TGTGCCAGTAGTGACCTGGGACAGGGGTATGGCTACACCTTC. It encodes CASSDLGQGYGYTF.

The rearrangement joins TRBV10-2 to TRBJ1-5; D gene uncertain. V lost 0 bases and J lost 0, with 6 bases in between. This CDR3 comprises 15 residues. The germline CDR1 and CDR2 sequences are WSHSY and SAAADI. In DNA, the CDR3 is TGCGCCAGCAGTGAGTCGACGGGTAGCAATCAGCCCCAGCATTTT. Translated, it gives CASSESTGSNQPQHF.

In this sample, this clone turned up once. V usage is TRBV15 and J usage is TRBJ2-5; TRBD1 matches 9 bases. The J segment lost 5 bases and the V segment lost 1 base, leaving 8 bases of the junction unmatched. CDR1 is LNHNV, CDR2 YYDKDF, per germline (reference sequence). This CDR3 has 16 residues. The CDR3 spells CATSRAQQGAGETQYF. CDR3 bases: TGTGCCACCAGCAGAGCGCAACAGGGGGCGGGGGAGACCCAGTACTTC.

Written as DNA, the CDR3 is TGTGCCAGCAGCCGAGCGGGGGGGCCAGAAGAGACCCAGTACTTC. Protein product: CASSRAGGPEETQYF. The rearrangement joins TRBV6-2 or TRBV6-3 to TRBJ2-5, with 10 bases lining up with TRBD2. CDR1 and CDR2 from the germline V gene are MNHEY and SVGEGT. The CDR3 runs 15 residues. V lost 6 bases to trimming and J lost 3 bases; unmatched junction nucleotides: 7.

This clone is a singleton in its sample. The genes are TRBV7-8 and TRBJ1-3; D may be TRBD1 (6 bases). V lost 5 bases, J lost 0 bases, and 11 bases lay in between. This CDR3 region has 15 residues. The germline V gene encodes CDR1 SGHVS and CDR2 FQNEAQ. The CDR3 loop reads CASSADRDSGNTIYF. CDR3 sequence (DNA): TGTGCCAGCAGCGCGGACAGAGACTCTGGAAACACCATATATTTT.

V gene TRBV28 combines with J gene TRBJ2-7; TRBD1 matches at 9 bases. This CDR3 is built from 14 residues. V trimming: 5 bases; J trimming: 2 bases; junction bases outside the gene matches: 4. The germline gives CDR1 MDHEN, CDR2 SYDVKM. CDR3 sequence: CASSAGQGPYEQYF. CDR3 coding DNA: TGTGCCAGCAGTGCAGGACAGGGGCCCTACGAGCAGTACTTC.

The rearrangement joins TRBV7-2 to TRBJ2-7; a possible D gene is TRBD1 (6 bases). The CDR3 totals 14 residues. V was clipped by 4 bases and J by 6 bases, with 16 bases between them. Germline V gives CDR1 SGHTA, CDR2 FQGNSA. The CDR3 sequence is CASSSGLQGSEQYF. Written as DNA, the CDR3 is TGTGCCAGCAGCTCAGGCTTACAGGGTAGCGAGCAGTACTTC. The full variable domain, rest sourced from reference TRBV7-2 and TRBJ2-7, is GAGVSQSPSNKVTEKGKDVELRCDPISGHTALYWYRQSLGQGLEFLIYFQGNSAPDKSGLPSDRFSAERTGGSVSTLTIQRTQQEDSAVYLCASSSGLQGSEQYFGPGTRLTVT.

This clone was observed a few times. The chain is built from TRBV19 and TRBJ2-3; 8 nucleotides agree with TRBD2. Germline CDR1 and CDR2: LNHDA and SQIVND (reference sequence). After removal of 1 base from V and 4 bases from J, the junction contained 1 base not matched to a gene. This CDR3 spans 14 amino acids. CDR3 DNA: TGTGCCAGTAGTATAGGGACTAGCCCAGATACGCAGTATTTT. Amino acids: CASSIGTSPDTQYF.

This sequence joins TRBV10-3 and TRBJ2-5; the match to TRBD2 covers 9 bases. This CDR3 has 15 amino acids. Germline V gene data show CDR1 as ENHRY and CDR2 as SYGVKD. The V gene end was trimmed by 6 bases and the J gene end by 4 bases; junction bases not matched to a gene: 9. CDR3 residues: CAIRKSGGRGETQYF. The CDR3 nucleotides read TGTGCCATCAGAAAGAGCGGGGGGCGTGGAGAGACCCAGTACTTC.

The chain employs TRBV6-1 and TRBJ1-4; D call uncertain. V was trimmed by 2 bases and J by 3 bases, leaving 10 bases between them. This CDR3 has 15 amino acids. The germline gives CDR1 MNHNS, CDR2 SASEGT. CDR3: CASSERPESNEKLFF. The CDR3 nucleotides read TGTGCCAGCAGTGAACGGCCGGAGTCTAATGAAAAACTGTTTTTT.